This passage covers 26 T cell receptor beta chains from one sample sequenced in a study of memory CD4+ T cells and cytomegalovirus serostatus (dated by TCRdb to the late 2010s). A FACSAria II was used to sort memory CD4+ T cells, defined as single viable CD3+CD4+CD8-CD45RO+ cells. The library was built by means of the immunoSEQ multiplex PCR assay. The source is immuneACCESS, and TCRdb retained only in-frame sequences with V and J called. Part of the clones is not carried over; for the studies checked, unresolved V genes explain less than half of this, and the remainder is unexplained. Here the sample has some 39,000 clones; about four fifths occur a single time. Jointly, the top ten make up about 0.79% of the sample. The sample taken for sequencing was memory CD4+ T cells from blood. All receptors derive from an adult in good health and CMV-seronegative.

The J gene is TRBJ2-1, the V gene TRBV12-5; 10 bases agree with TRBD1. Germline assignment: CDR1 LGHNT and CDR2 FRNRAP. The CDR3 has 15 residues. Unmatched junction bases numbered 7, after V lost 1 base and J lost 10 bases. The DNA of the CDR3 is TGTGCTAGTGGTTTGGGGGACAGGGGATCGGGGGAGCAGTTCTTC. It specifies CASGLGDRGSGEQFF.

Only a few counts were recorded for this clone. The chain joins TRBV7-2 to TRBJ2-2, with D perhaps being TRBD1 or TRBD2 (6 bases each). The CDR3 length is 12 residues. V dropped 5 bases and J dropped 10 bases, with 11 bases sitting between them. Germline loops: CDR1 SGHTA, CDR2 FQGNSA. The CDR3 bases are TGTGCCAGCAGCCGGGGGCCACTGGAGCTGTTTTTT. This gives the protein CASSRGPLELFF.

This clone was counted once. This chain links TRBV7-8 with TRBJ2-7; TRBD2 is a possible D gene (6 bases). V lost 3 bases to trimming and J lost 0 bases, with 12 bases between them. Per the germline V gene, CDR1 is SGHVS and CDR2 is FQNEAQ. The length of the CDR3 is 15 residues. The DNA of the CDR3 is TGTGCCAGCAGCTTGGCGGGACTCTTCTCCTACGAGCAGTACTTC. Translation gives CASSLAGLFSYEQYF.

The chain couples TRBV15 to TRBJ1-2; no clear D. Trimming took off 5 bases at V and 6 bases at J, with 16 bases between the two ends. The CDR3 runs 14 residues. Per the germline V gene, CDR1 is LNHNV and CDR2 is YYDKDF (reference sequence). DNA for the CDR3: TGTGCCACCAGCCGAGCTGGAGGGTTACATGGCTACACCTTC. Protein: CATSRAGGLHGYTF.

CDR3 region: CASSGRLQSGELFF. The CDR3 DNA is TGTGCCAGCAGTGGACGATTACAGAGCGGGGAGCTGTTTTTT. The chain carries TRBV6-1 and TRBJ2-2; D uncertain. This CDR3 contains 14 residues. Germline CDR1 and CDR2: MNHNS and SASEGT. V was shortened by 4 bases and J by 7 bases, with 13 bases between the two germline ends.

The gene calls are TRBV14 and TRBJ2-1, with TRBD1 identical over 9 bases. This CDR3 has 15 residues. With 1 base clipped from V and 5 bases from J, the junction kept 3 bases outside the gene matches. Germline CDR1 is SGHDN and CDR2 is FVKESK. CDR3 region: CASSQVGTGNNEQFF. CDR3 sequence (DNA): TGTGCCAGCAGCCAAGTCGGGACAGGGAACAATGAGCAGTTCTTC.

The chain carries TRBV6-1 and TRBJ1-2, with 10 bases fitting TRBD1. This CDR3 region has 17 residues. CDR1 and CDR2 from the germline V gene are MNHNS and SASEGT. With V trimmed by 0 bases and J by 5 bases, 9 bases remained unmatched. The DNA for the CDR3 is TGTGCCAGCAGTGAAGCCGGGACAGGGGCATGGTTTTATGGCTACACCTTC. Translated, it gives CASSEAGTGAWFYGYTF.

This clone is a singleton in its sample. This chain links TRBV19 with TRBJ2-3; 9 positions agree with TRBD2. Germline V gene sequence: CDR1 LNHDA, CDR2 SQIVND (reference sequence). Losses at the gene ends were 5 bases for V and 5 bases for J; bases not matched to a gene: 2. CDR3 length equals 13 residues. The CDR3: CASSSTSGDTQYF. CDR3 DNA: TGTGCCAGTAGTTCGACTAGCGGAGATACGCAGTATTTT.

The chain is built from TRBV14 and TRBJ2-2; D possibly corresponds to TRBD1 (6 bases). Germline values: CDR1 SGHDN, CDR2 FVKESK. The length of the CDR3 is 19 residues. V dropped 1 base and J dropped 1 base, with 19 bases sitting between them. The CDR3 sequence is CASSQGPGQGILNTGELFF. DNA for the CDR3: TGTGCCAGCAGCCAAGGTCCGGGGCAGGGGATCCTGAACACCGGGGAGCTGTTTTTT.

The sample holds a few counts of this clone. This rearrangement joins TRBV15 to TRBJ1-3, with unresolved D. Trimming pared 3 bases from V and 0 bases from J, leaving 15 bases between. This CDR3 is built from 17 residues. Germline V gene lookup returns CDR1 LNHNV and CDR2 YYDKDF (reference sequence). In nucleotides, the CDR3 is TGTGCCACCAGCAGGACCCCGAGGGTTGACTCTGGAAACACCATATATTTT. This codes for CATSRTPRVDSGNTIYF. Together with reference TRBV15 and TRBJ1-3, the CDR3 gives the full variable domain: DAMVIQNPRYQVTQFGKPVTLSCSQTLNHNVMYWYQQKSSQAPKLLFHYYDKDFNNEADTPDNFQSRRPNTSFCFLDIRSPGLGDTAMYLCATSRTPRVDSGNTIYFGEGSWLTVV.

The V gene is TRBV30, the J gene TRBJ2-7; D tentatively fits TRBD1 or TRBD2 (6 bases each). The CDR3 is 14 amino acids. Per the germline V gene, CDR1 is GTSNPN and CDR2 is SVGIG (reference sequence). CDR3 DNA sequence: TGTGCTGGGGGCGGCGGGGATGGCCGGGACGAGCAGTACTTC. Translated: CAGGGGDGRDEQYF.

This clone came up once. The chain uses TRBV7-9 and TRBJ2-1; D not resolved. The germline V gene has CDR1 SEHNR and CDR2 FQNEAQ (reference sequence). Between the trimmed V and J ends, which lost 5 bases and 7 bases, there was a span of 6 bases. This CDR3 is 11 amino acids long. The CDR3 loop reads CASSRWNEQFF. As DNA, the CDR3 is TGTGCCAGCAGCCGCTGGAATGAGCAGTTCTTC. The whole variable domain, remainder taken from reference TRBV7-9 and TRBJ2-1, is DTGVSQNPRHKITKRGQNVTFRCDPISEHNRLYWYRQTLGQGPEFLTYFQNEAQLEKSRLLSDRFSAERPKGSFSTLEIQRTEQGDSAMYLCASSRWNEQFFGPGTRLTVL.

The CDR3 bases are TGTGCCAGCAGCGTAGCCAGGGGTTATGGCTACACCTTC. It translates to CASSVARGYGYTF. The rearrangement joins TRBV9 to TRBJ1-2, with a weak D call TRBD1 (6 bases). CDR3 size: 13 residues. Trimming stripped 0 bases from V and 5 bases from J, with 8 bases between. Germline CDR1 is SGDLS and CDR2 is YYNGEE.

This clone was recorded only once. A junction end diverges from the germline sequence, so it may reflect a read error. V and J are TRBV7-7 and TRBJ2-3, with D perhaps TRBD2 (6 bases). The V gene's germline CDR1 is SSHAT and CDR2 FNYEAQ (reference sequence). The CDR3 is 16 amino acids. The CDR3 bases are TGTGCTAGCAGCCCCATCGCGGGAATAAGCACAGATACGCAGTATTTT. This codes for CASSPIAGISTDTQYF.

This clone was counted a single time. The V gene is TRBV16, the J gene TRBJ1-5; no definite D call. This CDR3 has 15 amino acids. Per the germline V gene, CDR1 is KGHSY and CDR2 is FQNENV. Trimming took 0 bases from V and 7 from J, leaving 13 bases between them. In nucleotides, the CDR3 is TGTGCCAGCAGCCAATCGGGTCAGCCCGGGCAGCCCCAGCATTTT. Translated, it gives CASSQSGQPGQPQHF.

The rearrangement uses TRBV4-2 and TRBJ2-1, with D perhaps TRBD2 (5 bases). Trimming pared 4 bases from V and 5 bases from J, leaving 12 bases between. The CDR3 totals 14 residues. Germline V gene lookup returns CDR1 LGHNA and CDR2 YNFKEQ. The CDR3 region has the DNA TGTGCCAGCAGCCGACAACTAGACAACAATGAGCAGTTCTTC. Translating gives CASSRQLDNNEQFF.

V usage is TRBV4-3 and J usage is TRBJ1-2, with D uncertain. This CDR3 comprises 17 residues. Germline loops: CDR1 LGHNA, CDR2 YSLEER. V shed 1 base and J shed 1 base, with 16 bases lying between them. CDR3 in amino acids: CASSQVSNSPFNYGYTF. As DNA, the CDR3 is TGCGCCAGCAGCCAAGTTTCGAACAGCCCTTTTAACTATGGCTACACCTTC.

The gene calls are TRBV7-8 and TRBJ2-7, with no clear D. The CDR3 contains 13 residues. Deletions cut 5 bases from V and 1 base from J, with 9 bases between. CDR1 and CDR2 (germline): SGHVS, FQNEAQ. The CDR3 nucleotides are TGTGCCAGCAGCCTAGGAATTTCCTACGAGCAGTACTTC. Protein: CASSLGISYEQYF.

Here the CDR3 reads CASSSEDNGPIGAFF. The CDR3 bases are TGTGCCAGCAGCTCGGAGGACAACGGGCCGATCGGAGCTTTCTTT. The genes are TRBV9 and TRBJ1-1; D is perhaps TRBD1 (5 bases). CDR1 and CDR2 (germline): SGDLS, YYNGEE. Deletions cut 4 bases from V and 10 bases from J, with 23 bases between. The CDR3 covers 15 residues. The full variable domain, completed using reference TRBV9 and TRBJ1-1, is DSGVTQTPKHLITATGQRVTLRCSPRSGDLSVYWYQQSLDQGLQFLIQYYNGEERAKGNILERFSAQQFPDLHSELNLSSLELGDSALYFCASSSEDNGPIGAFFGQGTRLTVV.

This clone was seen a few times. The V gene is TRBV5-1, the J gene TRBJ1-2, with D unresolved. Germline V gives CDR1 SGHRS, CDR2 YFSETQ. V gave up 0 bases and J gave up 6 bases, with 6 bases separating them. The CDR3 runs 12 residues. The CDR3 spells CASSLGAHGYTF. Written as DNA, the CDR3 is TGCGCCAGCAGCTTGGGAGCGCATGGCTACACCTTC.

The chain uses TRBV7-9 and TRBJ2-2; 7 nucleotides align to TRBD1. J lost 1 base, V lost 5 bases, and 4 bases had no gene match. The CDR3 runs to 15 residues. The V gene's germline CDR1 is SEHNR and CDR2 FQNEAQ (reference sequence). CDR3 region: CASSLRQGNTGELFF. CDR3 sequence (DNA): TGTGCCAGCAGCCTACGACAGGGGAACACCGGGGAGCTGTTTTTT.

The DNA of the CDR3 is TGTGCCAGCAGTTCCCAATCCGGGACAGAGCAAGAGACCCAGTACTTC. It codes for CASSSQSGTEQETQYF. The rearrangement links TRBV25-1 to TRBJ2-5, with TRBD1 matching over 7 bases. V shed 5 bases, J shed 2 bases, and the junction held 11 bases outside the gene matches. CDR1 is MGHDK, CDR2 SYGVNS, per germline. This CDR3 spans 16 amino acids.

The chain links TRBV30 to TRBJ1-4; TRBD1 matches at 9 bases. Trimming removed 3 bases from V and 13 bases from J; junction bases left unmatched: 9. CDR3 length: 13 amino acids. Per the germline V gene, CDR1 is GTSNPN and CDR2 is SVGIG (reference sequence). The DNA for the CDR3 is TGTGCCTGGAGCGAGGGGACAGGGAGAAGACTGTTTTTT. This sequence encodes CAWSEGTGRRLFF.

The rearrangement uses TRBV30 and TRBJ2-6; the D gene is possibly TRBD2 (6 bases). The V end was cut by 3 bases, the J end by 0 bases, with 18 bases between. This CDR3 comprises 18 residues. From germline, CDR1 is GTSNPN and CDR2 SVGIG (reference sequence). As DNA, the CDR3 is TGTGCCTGGAGCGCGCCGGGACTCCCTTACTCTGGGGCCAACGTCCTGACTTTC. Encoded protein: CAWSAPGLPYSGANVLTF.

The chain has TRBV5-1 and TRBJ2-3; TRBD1 agrees at 10 bases. The CDR3 consists of 16 residues. V lost 4 bases and J lost 8; bases outside the gene matches: 13. The germline V gene has CDR1 SGHRS and CDR2 YFSETQ. The CDR3 region is CASSLSRDRGLGTQYF. DNA of the CDR3: TGCGCCAGCAGCCTTTCCCGGGACAGGGGTTTGGGTACGCAGTATTTT. The variable domain in full, completed from reference TRBV5-1 and TRBJ2-3, reads KAGVTQTPRYLIKTRGQQVTLSCSPISGHRSVSWYQQTPGQGLQFLFEYFSETQRNKGNFPGRFSGRQFSNSRSEMNVSTLELGDSALYLCASSLSRDRGLGTQYFGPGTRLTVL.

In DNA, the CDR3 is TGTGCCAGCAGCTTATTGGGGGCTGGTGGCTACACCTTC. Residues: CASSLLGAGGYTF. This sequence joins TRBV7-2 and TRBJ1-2; TRBD1 is a possible D gene (6 bases). V was shortened by 2 bases and J by 7 bases, with 11 bases between the two germline ends. The CDR3 covers 13 residues. Germline CDR1 is SGHTA and CDR2 is FQGNSA.